Shown below are 18 T cell receptor beta chains from a single sample sequenced in a study of T cells expressing NK-cell markers. TCRdb reprocessed the 5' RACE reads, keeping one entry per CDR3 protein, no DNA. The sample holds fewer than 400,000 distinct CDR3 sequences. Sample: blood T cells: a sorted CD56 or NKG2C T cell subset, CD4+ or CD8+ T cells, or bulk PBMC T cells (not recorded which). The receptors shown here come from a man aged 18-69 years in good health.

V is TRBV19 and J is TRBJ2-1; TCRdb designates TRBD1, a call that cannot be tested without DNA. Germline V gene sequence: CDR1 LNHDA, CDR2 SQIVND (reference sequence). The CDR3 is 17 amino acids. CDR3 sequence: CASTRGESYASYNEQFF.

V and J are TRBV7-3 and TRBJ2-5. The CDR3 has 15 residues. Looked up from germline, CDR1 is SGHTA and CDR2 is FQGTGA. The CDR3 sequence is CASTDLRCLQETQYF.

The gene calls are TRBV4-2 and TRBJ2-1; the D gene TCRdb calls, TRBD2, cannot be checked with no DNA. The germline CDR1 and CDR2 sequences are LGHNA and YNFKEQ. The CDR3 is made up of 18 amino acids. This CDR3 is CASSQEGLRGGKLSSQFF.

The chain recombines TRBV20-1 with TRBJ1-4. The germline CDR1 and CDR2 sequences are DFQATT and SNEGSKA (reference sequence). The CDR3 length is 13 residues. The CDR3 reads CSGRAGPREKLFF.

The chain uses TRBV6-2 or TRBV6-3 and TRBJ2-2; TCRdb lists TRBD1, though no DNA is available to test this call. This CDR3 is built from 15 residues. Per the germline V gene, CDR1 is MNHEY and CDR2 is SVGEGT. This CDR3 reads CASSSGHAGTGELFF.

This chain uses TRBV20-1 with TRBJ1-2. The CDR3 is 12 amino acids. The V gene's germline CDR1 is DFQATT and CDR2 SNEGSKA (reference sequence). The CDR3 here is CSARDRVLGYTF.

The chain is built from TRBV4-2 and TRBJ2-3. The CDR3 contains 12 residues. The germline V gene has CDR1 LGHNA and CDR2 YNFKEQ. The CDR3: CASSDTTDTQYF.

The J gene is TRBJ2-4, the V gene TRBV27; TCRdb's D call of TRBD1 is untestable without DNA. Germline V gene data show CDR1 as MNHEY and CDR2 as SMNVEV (reference sequence). This CDR3 comprises 13 residues. The CDR3 sequence: CASRQGTQNIQYF.

This chain joins TRBV20-1 and TRBJ1-3. CDR1 and CDR2 from the germline V gene are DFQATT and SNEGSKA (reference sequence). The CDR3 has 11 amino acids. CDR3 protein: CGWISGNTIYF.

J is TRBJ2-5 and V is TRBV20-1. CDR1 DFQATT and CDR2 SNEGSKA come from the germline V gene (reference sequence). The CDR3 is 12 amino acids. This chain's CDR3 is CSARISSETQYF.

The chain recombines TRBV12-3 or TRBV12-4 with TRBJ1-1; TCRdb calls TRBD1, which cannot be checked without DNA. This CDR3 comprises 17 residues. CDR3 region: CASSSTSLVIGTRKAFF.

V usage is TRBV5-1 and J usage is TRBJ1-6. Germline-derived CDR1 and CDR2 are SGHRS and YFSETQ. This CDR3 comprises 15 residues. CDR3 in amino acids: CASSSSFDGSSPLHF.

The J gene is TRBJ1-1, the V gene TRBV15. The CDR3 has 14 residues. The V gene's germline CDR1 is LNHNV and CDR2 YYDKDF (reference sequence). The CDR3 loop reads CATSRDRGGEKAFF.

The rearrangement joins TRBV3-1 to TRBJ2-5; TCRdb's D gene call, TRBD2, goes unchecked for lack of DNA. The length of the CDR3 is 15 residues. CDR1 and CDR2 from the germline V gene are LGHDT and YNNKEL (reference sequence). The CDR3 is CASSQDWVASGLQYF.

The CDR3 region is CASSPASTGYHSGANVLTF. The gene calls are TRBV27 and TRBJ2-6; as DNA is missing, the TRBD1 call by TCRdb cannot be tested. Germline-derived CDR1 and CDR2 are MNHEY and SMNVEV (reference sequence). The CDR3 runs 19 residues. The entire variable domain, with the rest obtained from reference TRBV27 and TRBJ2-6, is as follows: EAQVTQNPRYLITVTGKKLTVTCSQNMNHEYMSWYRQDPGLGLRQIYYSMNVEVTDKGDVPEGYKVSRKEKRNFPLILESPSPNQTSLYFCASSPASTGYHSGANVLTFGAGSRLTVL.

The chain has TRBV7-8 and TRBJ2-1; TCRdb's D call of TRBD2 is untestable without DNA. Per germline, CDR1 SGHVS and CDR2 FQNEAQ. This CDR3 has 14 amino acids. The CDR3: CASSPTGPGSEQFF.

This chain uses TRBV12-3 or TRBV12-4 with TRBJ2-7; the TRBD1 assignment by TCRdb is unverifiable without DNA. CDR3 length: 15 residues. The CDR3 here is CASSLLGTLAYEQYF.

This chain uses TRBV2 with TRBJ2-1. Germline V gene sequence: CDR1 SNHLY, CDR2 FYNNEI. CDR3 length: 14 amino acids. CDR3 protein: CATLFSGSRNEQFF. The variable domain in full, with the rest retrieved from reference TRBV2 and TRBJ2-1, is EPEVTQTPSHQVTQMGQEVILRCVPISNHLYFYWYRQILGQKVEFLVSFYNNEISEKSEIFDDQFSVERPDGSNFTLKIRSTKLEDSAMYFCATLFSGSRNEQFFGPGTRLTVL.